This T cell receptor (beta chain) stems from a study of cytomegalovirus exposure and HLA in healthy donors. Whole-study results and caveats: Looking again later, the authors saw that most CMV-associated TCR beta chains seemed HLA-restricted. Judged likely to be a sequencing artifact was a cluster of highly shared sequence variants. In a later analysis, V- and J-gene trimming of beta chains associated with a DCLRE1C missense variant, replicated independently.

Vbeta (60) and Jbeta (13) primers were used in the PCR. Sequencing was performed with immunoSEQ multiplex PCR; in TCRdb, only in-frame clones are kept and a portion is missing. Of 150,000 to 200,000 clones in the sample, 65% to 85% were seen once. The germline CDR1 and CDR2 sequences are SGDLS and YYNGEE. V gave up 0 bases and J gave up 3 bases; unmatched junction bases: 6. This CDR3 has 16 amino acids. As for this clone: Antigen specificity is unknown.

This receptor was identified in a man aged 40-49 years in good health and CMV-seropositive. Sequencing used PBMCs. The gene calls are TRBV9 and TRBJ2-3, with TRBD2 identical over 8 bases. CDR3 DNA sequence: TGTGCCAGCAGCGTAGTTTCGCGGGGGGCAACAGATACGCAGTATTTT. Amino acids: CASSVVSRGATDTQYF. Supplemented by reference TRBV9 and TRBJ2-3, the full variable domain reads DSGVTQTPKHLITATGQRVTLRCSPRSGDLSVYWYQQSLDQGLQFLIQYYNGEERAKGNILERFSAQQFPDLHSELNLSSLELGDSALYFCASSVVSRGATDTQYFGPGTRLTVL.